A selection of T cell receptor beta chains follows, all from one sample in a study of blood T cells in healthy people across ages. TCRdb ran MiXCR on the 5' RACE reads and lists one entry per CDR3 protein. Found here are 700,000 to 950,000 distinct CDR3 sequences, about 42% of them singletons; the top ten hold 20% to 25%. Sequencing was carried out using blood. Every receptor here comes from a woman in her sixties in good health. Each CDR3 is given with its conserved first and last residue. The order of the fields is clone size, V gene, J gene, D gene, CDR3 protein, CDR3 DNA. A D gene is named only where the DNA matches it firmly. The listing skips clone size in some rows; elsewhere it reads once, few, many or a size class.

size: NA; V: TRBV3-1; J: TRBJ2-3; D: NA; CDR3: CASSQDPAVSTDTQYF; DNA: TGTGCCAGCAGCCAAGACCCGGCGGTGAGCACAGATACGCAGTATTTT
size: NA; V: TRBV3-1; J: TRBJ2-4; D: TRBD1; CDR3: CASSPGGSAKNIQYF; DNA: TGTGCCAGCAGCCCAGGGGGATCGGCCAAAAACATTCAGTACTTC
size: NA; V: TRBV18; J: TRBJ2-7; D: NA; CDR3: CASSPTADSYEQYF; DNA: TGTGCCAGCTCACCAACCGCGGATTCCTACGAGCAGTACTTC
size: NA; V: TRBV29-1; J: TRBJ2-1; D: NA; CDR3: CSVVGTPYEQFF; DNA: TGCAGCGTTGTCGGGACACCCTACGAGCAGTTCTTC
size: few; V: TRBV6-5; J: TRBJ2-7; D: NA; CDR3: CASSPVQGGYEQYF; DNA: TGTGCCAGCAGTCCCGTGCAGGGTGGTTACGAGCAGTACTTC
size: NA; V: TRBV20-1; J: TRBJ1-2; D: NA; CDR3: CSAQPGQGGYGYTF; DNA: TGCAGTGCCCAACCAGGGCAGGGAGGCTATGGCTACACCTTC
size: few; V: TRBV30; J: TRBJ1-5; D: NA; CDR3: CALSNGGGNQPQHF; DNA: TGTGCCCTCAGCAACGGCGGGGGAAATCAGCCCCAGCATTTT
size: few; V: TRBV27; J: TRBJ2-7; D: TRBD2; CDR3: CASSLVAGVNEQYF; DNA: TGTGCCAGCAGTTTAGTAGCGGGAGTAAACGAGCAGTACTTC
size: NA; V: TRBV20-1; J: TRBJ2-5; D: TRBD2; CDR3: CSARNGTSGSETQYF; DNA: TGCAGTGCTAGAAACGGGACTAGCGGGAGCGAGACCCAGTACTTC
size: NA; V: TRBV30; J: TRBJ1-5; D: NA; CDR3: CAWSVGGSQPQHF; DNA: TGTGCCTGGAGTGTGGGAGGCAGTCAGCCCCAGCATTTT
size: NA; V: TRBV3-1; J: TRBJ2-5; D: NA; CDR3: CASSQTVGERETQYF; DNA: TGTGCCAGCAGCCAAACAGTGGGGGAGCGGGAGACCCAGTACTTC
size: once; V: TRBV20-1; J: TRBJ2-7; D: TRBD2; CDR3: CGASGRSSYEQYF; DNA: TGCGGTGCTAGCGGGAGATCGTCCTACGAGCAGTACTTC